This TCR beta chain was observed in a study of T-cell memory formation after mild COVID-19. Study-wide results and caveats: That cross-reactive memory joined was suggested by some responding clones appearing in pre-infection memory.

At least ten counts were recorded for this clonotype. Its antigen is still unknown. From 5'RACE with constant-segment primers came TCR alpha and TCR beta cDNA libraries that carried sample barcodes and UMIs. One entry per CDR3 protein, called by TCRdb with MiXCR from the 5' RACE reads. The table shows roughly 300,000 distinct CDR3 sequences, with roughly 8.2% occurring only once. The origin of this receptor is a man aged 18 to 30 who had mild COVID-19 (a few samples of this study predate the infection). Cell type and time point are not known. The specimen sequenced was PBMCs or a T cell subset sorted from them (not recorded which).

CDR3 loop: CASSFGQDTDTQYF. The CDR3 bases are TGCGCCAGCAGCTTTGGACAGGACACAGATACGCAGTATTTT. This chain links TRBV5-1 with TRBJ2-3; 7 bases agree with TRBD1. Germline loops: CDR1 SGHRS, CDR2 YFSETQ. CDR3 length equals 14 residues. V shed 2 bases, J shed 2 bases, and the junction held 2 bases outside the gene matches.